Listed below are T cell receptor beta chains from one sample, sequenced in a study of blood T cell repertoires in COVID-19. The data were produced by immunoSEQ multiplex PCR, yet TCRdb's version contains in-frame clones alone and is incomplete. The sample shows approximately 86,000 clones, approximately 90% of them seen only once. Sequencing input: peripheral blood. The receptor set was obtained from a man aged 45 to 65 with acute or convalescent COVID-19. Each CDR3 is given with its conserved first and last residue. The order of the fields is J gene, V gene, clone size, D gene, CDR3 protein, CDR3 DNA. The D gene is left open where the match is weak. Clone sizes are given selectively: once, few, many, or a class where the clone is expanded.

TRBJ1-3,TRBV7-3,NA,TRBD1,CASSRGTGGLSSGNTIYF,TGTGCCAGCAGCAGGGGGACAGGGGGTCTCTCCTCTGGAAACACCATATATTTT
TRBJ1-3,TRBV7-2,NA,NA,CASSRRTGGDGNTIYF,TGTGCCAGCAGCCGCCGGACTGGGGGGGATGGAAACACCATATATTTT
TRBJ2-1,TRBV11-3,NA,TRBD2,CASSLVSGGAENEQFF,TGTGCCAGCAGCTTAGTAAGCGGGGGGGCCGAAAATGAGCAGTTCTTC
TRBJ2-3,TRBV19,NA,TRBD2,CASSSSGGATDTQYF,TGTGCCAGTAGTAGTAGCGGGGGGGCGACAGATACGCAGTATTTT
TRBJ1-2,TRBV7-2,NA,TRBD1,CASSSGGAVYGYTF,TGTGCCAGCAGTTCAGGGGGCGCGGTCTATGGCTACACCTTC
TRBJ1-2,TRBV27,NA,NA,CASSLRSEGGEGYTF,TGTGCCAGCAGTTTACGTTCCGAGGGAGGTGAGGGCTACACCTTC
TRBJ2-1,TRBV2,NA,NA,CASSEAKGNARDNEQFF,TGTGCCAGCAGTGAAGCGAAGGGGAACGCTCGGGACAATGAGCAGTTCTTC
TRBJ1-1,TRBV5-4,NA,NA,CATEGQNTEAFF,TGTGCCACCGAGGGTCAGAACACTGAAGCTTTCTTT
TRBJ1-6,TRBV30,once,TRBD1,CAWRDRGDSPLHF,TGTGCCTGGAGGGACAGGGGGGATTCACCCCTCCACTTT
TRBJ1-2,TRBV10-3,NA,NA,CAISDTGMYGYTF,TGTGCCATCAGTGATACGGGGATGTATGGCTACACCTTC
TRBJ2-1,TRBV11-2,NA,TRBD1,CASSGRTGNNEQFF,TGTGCCAGCAGCGGCCGGACAGGGAACAATGAGCAGTTCTTC
TRBJ1-2,TRBV6-6,NA,TRBD1,CASSYPGQKHGYTF,TGTGCCAGCAGTTACCCGGGACAGAAGCATGGCTACACCTTC
TRBJ1-6,TRBV15,NA,NA,CATSRDQGNSPLHF,TGTGCCACCAGCAGAGATCAGGGGAATTCACCCCTCCACTTT